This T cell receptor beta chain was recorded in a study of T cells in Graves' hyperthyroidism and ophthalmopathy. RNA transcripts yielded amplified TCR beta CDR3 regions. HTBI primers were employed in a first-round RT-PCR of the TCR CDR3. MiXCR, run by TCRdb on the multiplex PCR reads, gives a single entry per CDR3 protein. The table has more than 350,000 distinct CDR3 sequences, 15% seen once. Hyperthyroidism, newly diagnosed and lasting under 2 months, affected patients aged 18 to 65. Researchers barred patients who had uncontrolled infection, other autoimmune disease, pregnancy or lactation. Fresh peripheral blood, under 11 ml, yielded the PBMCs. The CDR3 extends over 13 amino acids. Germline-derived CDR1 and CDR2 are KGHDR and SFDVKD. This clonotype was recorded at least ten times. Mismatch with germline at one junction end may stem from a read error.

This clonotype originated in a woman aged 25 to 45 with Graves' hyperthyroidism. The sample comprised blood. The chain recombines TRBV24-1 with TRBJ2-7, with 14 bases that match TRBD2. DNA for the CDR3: TGTGCCACCAGTGAGGGCGGGACTAGCGGGAGACACTTC. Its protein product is CATSEGGTSGRHF.